This T cell receptor (beta chain) was found in a study of T cell clones after liver transplantation. Notes on the study in general: Graft donor-reactive T cells possibly entered the graft instead of undergoing deletion.

Germline lookup yields CDR1 SGHAT and CDR2 FQNNGV. The CDR3 consists of 14 residues. V lost 0 bases and J 2 bases, leaving 8 bases between the germline ends. Thawed unstimulated PBMCs were FACS-sorted by CD3, CD4 and CD8 into two populations. Clones were read by immunoSEQ multiplex PCR, and TCRdb kept only the in-frame ones, dropping some. The repertoire consists of under 150,000 clones, with 90% occurring once and the leading ten covering approximately 0.84%. This clone was observed a few times. Its antigen is undetermined. This rearrangement joins TRBV11-2 to TRBJ2-7, with D tentatively TRBD2 (5 bases). Sequenced here: CD4+ T cells from blood, sampled 12 months after liver transplant. This sequence originates from a human patient who received a liver transplant. The graft donor may have contributed some T cells. The CDR3 DNA follows: TGTGCCAGCAGCTTAGAATACGGGACCTACGAGCAGTACTTC. It encodes CASSLEYGTYEQYF.